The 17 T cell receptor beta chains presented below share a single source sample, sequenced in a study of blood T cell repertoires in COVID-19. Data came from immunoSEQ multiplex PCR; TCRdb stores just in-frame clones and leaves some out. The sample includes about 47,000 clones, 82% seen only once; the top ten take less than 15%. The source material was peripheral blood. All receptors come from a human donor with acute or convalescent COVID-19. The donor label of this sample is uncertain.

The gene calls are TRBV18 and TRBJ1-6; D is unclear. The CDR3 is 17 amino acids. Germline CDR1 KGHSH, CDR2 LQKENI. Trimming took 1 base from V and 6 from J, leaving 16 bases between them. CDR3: CASSPRVGGSANSPLHF. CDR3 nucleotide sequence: TGTGCCAGCTCACCACGTGTCGGAGGGTCAGCTAATTCACCCCTCCACTTT.

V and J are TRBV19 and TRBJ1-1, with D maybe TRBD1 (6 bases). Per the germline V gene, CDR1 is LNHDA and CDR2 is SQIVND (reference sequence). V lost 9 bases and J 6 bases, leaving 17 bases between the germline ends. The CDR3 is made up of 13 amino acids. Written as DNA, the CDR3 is TGTGCCAGCTCTCAGGGGCGGTGGGCTGAAGCTTTCTTT. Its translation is CASSQGRWAEAFF.

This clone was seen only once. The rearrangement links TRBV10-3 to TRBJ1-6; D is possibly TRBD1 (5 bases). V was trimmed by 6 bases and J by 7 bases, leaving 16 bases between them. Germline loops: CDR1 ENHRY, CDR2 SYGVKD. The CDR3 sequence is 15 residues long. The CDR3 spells CAISDGAGQNSPLHF. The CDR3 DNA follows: TGTGCCATCAGCGATGGGGCAGGGCAGAATTCACCCCTCCACTTT.

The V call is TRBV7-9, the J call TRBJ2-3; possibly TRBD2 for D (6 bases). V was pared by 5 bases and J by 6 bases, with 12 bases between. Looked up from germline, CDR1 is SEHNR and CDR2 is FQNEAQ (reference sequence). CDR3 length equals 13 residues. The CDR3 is CASSLRLGDTQYF. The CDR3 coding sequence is TGTGCCAGCAGCCTCCGACTAGGTGATACGCAGTATTTT.

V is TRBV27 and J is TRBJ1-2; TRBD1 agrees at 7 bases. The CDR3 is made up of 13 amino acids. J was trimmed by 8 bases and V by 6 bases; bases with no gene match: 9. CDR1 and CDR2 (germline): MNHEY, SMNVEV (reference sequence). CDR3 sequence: CASSQNRGYGYTF. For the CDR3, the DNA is TGTGCCAGCAGCCAGAACAGGGGATACGGCTACACCTTC.

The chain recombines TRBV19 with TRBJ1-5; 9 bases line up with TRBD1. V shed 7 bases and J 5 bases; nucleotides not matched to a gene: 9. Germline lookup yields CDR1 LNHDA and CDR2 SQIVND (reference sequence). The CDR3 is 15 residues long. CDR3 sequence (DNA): TGTGCCAGTAAGGACGGACAGGGGATCGATCAGCCCCAGCATTTT. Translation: CASKDGQGIDQPQHF.

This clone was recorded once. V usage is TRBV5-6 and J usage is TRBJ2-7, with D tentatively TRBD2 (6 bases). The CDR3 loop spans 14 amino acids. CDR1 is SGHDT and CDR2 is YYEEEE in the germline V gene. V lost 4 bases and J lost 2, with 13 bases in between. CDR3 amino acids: CASSTAGPAYEQYF. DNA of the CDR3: TGTGCCAGCAGCACCGCGGGGCCCGCCTACGAGCAGTACTTC.

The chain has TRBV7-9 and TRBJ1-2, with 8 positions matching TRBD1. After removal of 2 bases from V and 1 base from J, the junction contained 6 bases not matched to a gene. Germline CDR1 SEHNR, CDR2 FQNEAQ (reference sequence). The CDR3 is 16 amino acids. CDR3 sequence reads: CASSLQGAASNYGYTF. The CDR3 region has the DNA TGTGCCAGCAGCTTACAGGGGGCAGCTAGTAACTATGGCTACACCTTC.

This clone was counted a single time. Written as DNA, the CDR3 is TGCGCCAGCAGCCAAGATCGGGGGGTGGTGTCCTACGAGCAGTACTTC. It encodes CASSQDRGVVSYEQYF. This chain joins TRBV4-3 and TRBJ2-7, with TRBD2 matching 7 bases. Looked up from germline, CDR1 is LGHNA and CDR2 is YSLEER. The J segment lost 1 base and the V segment lost 0 bases, leaving 6 bases of the junction unmatched. The CDR3 is 16 amino acids.

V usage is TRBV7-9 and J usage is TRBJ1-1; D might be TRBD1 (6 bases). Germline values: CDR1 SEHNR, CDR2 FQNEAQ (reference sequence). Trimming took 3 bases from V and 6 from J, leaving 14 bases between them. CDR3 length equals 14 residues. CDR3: CASSFSGVNAEAFF. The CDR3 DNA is TGTGCCAGCAGCTTTTCAGGGGTTAACGCTGAAGCTTTCTTT.

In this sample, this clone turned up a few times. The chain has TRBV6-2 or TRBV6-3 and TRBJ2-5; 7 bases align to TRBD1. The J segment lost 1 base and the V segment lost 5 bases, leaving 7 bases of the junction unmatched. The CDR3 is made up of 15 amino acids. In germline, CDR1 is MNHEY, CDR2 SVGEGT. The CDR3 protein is CASSTWTGGQETQYF. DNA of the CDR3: TGTGCCAGCAGTACTTGGACAGGCGGCCAAGAGACCCAGTACTTC.

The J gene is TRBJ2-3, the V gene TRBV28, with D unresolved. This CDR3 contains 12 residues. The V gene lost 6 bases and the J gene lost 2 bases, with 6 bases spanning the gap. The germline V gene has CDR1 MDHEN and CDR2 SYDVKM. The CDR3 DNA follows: TGTGCCAGCAGGGCGGTCACAGATACGCAGTATTTT. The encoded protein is CASRAVTDTQYF.

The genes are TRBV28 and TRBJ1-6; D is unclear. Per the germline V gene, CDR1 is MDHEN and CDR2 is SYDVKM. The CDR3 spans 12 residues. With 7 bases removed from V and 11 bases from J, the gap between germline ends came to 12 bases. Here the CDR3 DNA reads TGTGCCAGCAACTCCCCGGGAGCACCCCTCCACTTT. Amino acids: CASNSPGAPLHF.

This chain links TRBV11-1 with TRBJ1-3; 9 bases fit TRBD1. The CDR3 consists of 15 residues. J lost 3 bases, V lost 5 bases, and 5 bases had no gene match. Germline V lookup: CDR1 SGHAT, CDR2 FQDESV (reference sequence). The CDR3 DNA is TGTGCCAGCAGCGAACAGGGGGCAAGTGGAAACACCATATATTTT. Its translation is CASSEQGASGNTIYF.

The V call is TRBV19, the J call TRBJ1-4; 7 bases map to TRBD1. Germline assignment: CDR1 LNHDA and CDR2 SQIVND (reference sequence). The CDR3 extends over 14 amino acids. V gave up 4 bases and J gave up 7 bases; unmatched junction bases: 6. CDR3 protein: CASSTTGAFEKLFF. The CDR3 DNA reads TGTGCCAGTAGTACCACAGGGGCATTTGAAAAACTGTTTTTT.

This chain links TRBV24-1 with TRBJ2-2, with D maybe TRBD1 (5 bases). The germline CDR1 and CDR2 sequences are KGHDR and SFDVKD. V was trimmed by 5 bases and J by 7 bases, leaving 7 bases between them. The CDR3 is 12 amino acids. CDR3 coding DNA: TGTGCCACCAGTGGGGGCCTCGGGGAGCTGTTTTTT. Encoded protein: CATSGGLGELFF.

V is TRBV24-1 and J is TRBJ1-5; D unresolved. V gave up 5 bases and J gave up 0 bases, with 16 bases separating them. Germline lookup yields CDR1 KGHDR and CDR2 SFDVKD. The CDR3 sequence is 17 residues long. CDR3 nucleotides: TGTGCCACCAGTGTCCCTCCGAAGCTTATTAGCAATCAGCCCCAGCATTTT. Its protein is CATSVPPKLISNQPQHF.